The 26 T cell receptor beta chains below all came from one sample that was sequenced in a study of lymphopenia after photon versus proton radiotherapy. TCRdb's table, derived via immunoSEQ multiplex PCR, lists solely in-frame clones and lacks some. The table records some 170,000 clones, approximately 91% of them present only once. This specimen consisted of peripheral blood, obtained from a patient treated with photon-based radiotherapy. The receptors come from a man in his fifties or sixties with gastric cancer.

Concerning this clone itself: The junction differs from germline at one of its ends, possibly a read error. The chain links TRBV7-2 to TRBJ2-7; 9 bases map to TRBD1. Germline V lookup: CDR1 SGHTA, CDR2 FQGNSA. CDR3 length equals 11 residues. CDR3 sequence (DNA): TGTGCCAGCAGCTCCGGACAGGGGTGGGACTTC. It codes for CASSSGQGWDF.

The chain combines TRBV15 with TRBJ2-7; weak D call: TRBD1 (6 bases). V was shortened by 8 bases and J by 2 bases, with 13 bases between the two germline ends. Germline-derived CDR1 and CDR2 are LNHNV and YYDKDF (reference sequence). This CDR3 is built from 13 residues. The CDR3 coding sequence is TGTGCCACCGGGCCGGGACACCCCTACGAGCAGTACTTC. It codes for CATGPGHPYEQYF. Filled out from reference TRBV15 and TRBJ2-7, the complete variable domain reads DAMVIQNPRYQVTQFGKPVTLSCSQTLNHNVMYWYQQKSSQAPKLLFHYYDKDFNNEADTPDNFQSRRPNTSFCFLDIRSPGLGDTAMYLCATGPGHPYEQYFGPGTRLTVT.

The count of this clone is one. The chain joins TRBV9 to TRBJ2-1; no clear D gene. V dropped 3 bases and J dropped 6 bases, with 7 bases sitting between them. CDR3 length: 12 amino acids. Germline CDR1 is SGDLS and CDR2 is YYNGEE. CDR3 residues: CASSGGPNEQFF. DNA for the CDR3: TGTGCCAGCAGCGGAGGCCCCAATGAGCAGTTCTTC.

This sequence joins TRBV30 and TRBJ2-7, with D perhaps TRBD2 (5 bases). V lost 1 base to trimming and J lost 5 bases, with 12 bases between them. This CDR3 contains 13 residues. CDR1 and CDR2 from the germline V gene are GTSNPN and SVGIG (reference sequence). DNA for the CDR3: TGTGCCTGGAGTGCCCGGGATTTCGACGAGCAGTACTTC. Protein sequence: CAWSARDFDEQYF. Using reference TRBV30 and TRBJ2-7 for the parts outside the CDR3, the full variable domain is SQTIHQWPATLVQPVGSPLSLECTVEGTSNPNLYWYRQAAGRGLQLLFYSVGIGQISSEVPQNLSASRPQDRQFILSSKKLLLSDSGFYLCAWSARDFDEQYFGPGTRLTVT.

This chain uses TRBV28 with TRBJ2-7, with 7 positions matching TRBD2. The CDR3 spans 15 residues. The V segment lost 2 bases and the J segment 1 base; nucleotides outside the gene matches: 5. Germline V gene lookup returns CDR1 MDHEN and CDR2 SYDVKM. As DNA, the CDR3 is TGTGCCAGCAGTTTACGGGCGGGGGATTCCTACGAGCAGTACTTC. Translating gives CASSLRAGDSYEQYF.

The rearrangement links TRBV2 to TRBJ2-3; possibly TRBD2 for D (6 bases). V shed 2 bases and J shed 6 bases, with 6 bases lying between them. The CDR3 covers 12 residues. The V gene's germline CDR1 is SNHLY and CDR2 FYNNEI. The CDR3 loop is CASSERGDTQYF. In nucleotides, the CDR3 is TGTGCCAGCAGTGAACGGGGGGATACGCAGTATTTT.

The CDR3 region is CASSPLGQTYEQYF. DNA of the CDR3: TGTGCCAGCAGCCCCCTTGGGCAGACCTACGAGCAGTACTTC. The V call is TRBV14, the J call TRBJ2-7; D gene unclear. The V end lost 4 bases, the J end lost 2 bases, and 12 bases lay between the germline ends. This CDR3 is built from 14 residues. Germline values: CDR1 SGHDN, CDR2 FVKESK.

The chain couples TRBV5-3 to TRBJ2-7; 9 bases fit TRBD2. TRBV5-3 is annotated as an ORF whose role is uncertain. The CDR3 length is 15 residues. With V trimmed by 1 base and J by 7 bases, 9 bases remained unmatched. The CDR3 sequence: CARSLRLAGLCEQYF. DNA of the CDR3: TGTGCCAGAAGCTTGAGGCTAGCGGGGCTTTGTGAGCAGTACTTC.

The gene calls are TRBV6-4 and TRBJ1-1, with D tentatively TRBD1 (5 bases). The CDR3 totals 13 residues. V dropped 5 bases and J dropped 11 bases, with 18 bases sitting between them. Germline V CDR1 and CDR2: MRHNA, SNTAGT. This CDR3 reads CASSTQGAAQAFF. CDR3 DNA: TGTGCCAGCAGTACCCAAGGGGCCGCTCAGGCTTTCTTT.

CDR3 sequence: CASSQGQGRTEAFF. CDR3 nucleotides: TGCGCCAGCAGCCAAGGACAGGGTCGGACTGAAGCTTTCTTT. The rearrangement links TRBV4-1 to TRBJ1-1; TRBD1 matches at 7 bases. Per the germline V gene, CDR1 is MGHRA and CDR2 is YSYEKL. CDR3 length: 14 residues. The junction had 4 bases not matched to a gene; V was cut back by 1 base and J by 5 bases.

The CDR3: CASSLFVGGADTQYF. CDR3 sequence (DNA): TGTGCCAGCAGCTTATTCGTGGGAGGGGCAGATACGCAGTATTTT. The V call is TRBV7-8, the J call TRBJ2-3; 7 bases align to TRBD2. This CDR3 has 15 amino acids. Trimming cost V 2 bases and J 4 bases; bases outside gene matches: 6. Germline V CDR1 and CDR2: SGHVS, FQNEAQ.

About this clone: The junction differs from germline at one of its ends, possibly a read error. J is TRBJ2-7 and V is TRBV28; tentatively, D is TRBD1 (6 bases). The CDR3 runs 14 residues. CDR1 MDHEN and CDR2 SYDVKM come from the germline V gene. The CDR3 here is CASSPGQGFYAQYF. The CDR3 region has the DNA TGTGCCAGCAGCCCCGGGCAGGGGTTTTACGCGCAGTACTTC.

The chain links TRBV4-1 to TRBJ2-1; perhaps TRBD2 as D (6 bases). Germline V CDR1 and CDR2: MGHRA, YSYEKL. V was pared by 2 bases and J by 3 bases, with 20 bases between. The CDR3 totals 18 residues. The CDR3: CASSQLTRRGRDYNEQFF. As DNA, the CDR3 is TGCGCCAGCAGCCAATTGACTCGGAGGGGCCGGGACTACAATGAGCAGTTCTTC.

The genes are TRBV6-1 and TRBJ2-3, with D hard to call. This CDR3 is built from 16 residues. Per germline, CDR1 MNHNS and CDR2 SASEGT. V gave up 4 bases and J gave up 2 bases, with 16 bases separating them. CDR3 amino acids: CASSARTHLVTDTQYF. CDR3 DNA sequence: TGTGCCAGCAGTGCCCGGACCCACCTCGTCACAGATACGCAGTATTTT.

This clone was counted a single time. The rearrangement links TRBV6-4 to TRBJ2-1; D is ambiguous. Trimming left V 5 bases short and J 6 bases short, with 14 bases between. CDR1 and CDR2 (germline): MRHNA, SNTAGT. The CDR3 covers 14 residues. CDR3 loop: CASSPFPGRNEQFF. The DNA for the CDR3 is TGTGCCAGCAGTCCTTTTCCGGGTCGCAATGAGCAGTTCTTC.

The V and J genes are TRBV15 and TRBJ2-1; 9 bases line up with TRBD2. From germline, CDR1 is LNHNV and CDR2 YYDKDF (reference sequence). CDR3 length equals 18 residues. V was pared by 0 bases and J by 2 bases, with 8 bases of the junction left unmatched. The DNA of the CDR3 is TGTGCCACCAGCAGAGAGGCTGGGGCGGGAGGGGCCTACAATGAGCAGTTCTTC. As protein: CATSREAGAGGAYNEQFF.

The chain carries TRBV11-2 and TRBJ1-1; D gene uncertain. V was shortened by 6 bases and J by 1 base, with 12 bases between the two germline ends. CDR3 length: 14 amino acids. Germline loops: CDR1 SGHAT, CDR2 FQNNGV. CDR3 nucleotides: TGTGCCAGCAGTCTTAGCCGGGGGAACACTGAAGCTTTCTTT. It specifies CASSLSRGNTEAFF.

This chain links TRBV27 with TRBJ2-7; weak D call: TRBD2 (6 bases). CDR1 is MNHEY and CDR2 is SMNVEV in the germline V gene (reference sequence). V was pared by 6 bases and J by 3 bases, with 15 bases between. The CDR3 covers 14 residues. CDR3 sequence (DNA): TGTGCCAGCAGCCCTCGGAGGGTAAACTACGAGCAGTACTTC. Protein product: CASSPRRVNYEQYF.

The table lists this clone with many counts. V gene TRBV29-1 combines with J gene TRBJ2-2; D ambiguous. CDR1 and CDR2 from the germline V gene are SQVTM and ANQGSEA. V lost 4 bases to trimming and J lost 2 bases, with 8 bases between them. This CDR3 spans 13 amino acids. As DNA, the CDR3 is TGCAGCGTTGCAGTCCCTAACACCGGGGAGCTGTTTTTT. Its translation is CSVAVPNTGELFF.

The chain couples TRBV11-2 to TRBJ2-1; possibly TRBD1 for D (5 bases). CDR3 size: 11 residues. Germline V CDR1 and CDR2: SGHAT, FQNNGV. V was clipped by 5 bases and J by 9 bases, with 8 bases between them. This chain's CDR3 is CASSPRAEQFF. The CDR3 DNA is TGTGCCAGCAGCCCCAGGGCTGAGCAGTTCTTC. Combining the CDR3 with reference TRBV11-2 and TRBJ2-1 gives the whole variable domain EAGVAQSPRYKIIEKRQSVAFWCNPISGHATLYWYQQILGQGPKLLIQFQNNGVVDDSQLPKDRFSAERLKGVDSTLKIQPAKLEDSAVYLCASSPRAEQFFGPGTRLTVL.

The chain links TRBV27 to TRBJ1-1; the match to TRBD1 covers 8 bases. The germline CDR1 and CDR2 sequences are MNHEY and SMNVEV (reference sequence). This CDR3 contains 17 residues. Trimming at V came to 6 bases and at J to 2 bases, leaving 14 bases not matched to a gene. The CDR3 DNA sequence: TGTGCCAGCAGCCGGACAGGGAGAATTTCTGGTAACACTGAAGCTTTCTTT. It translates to CASSRTGRISGNTEAFF.

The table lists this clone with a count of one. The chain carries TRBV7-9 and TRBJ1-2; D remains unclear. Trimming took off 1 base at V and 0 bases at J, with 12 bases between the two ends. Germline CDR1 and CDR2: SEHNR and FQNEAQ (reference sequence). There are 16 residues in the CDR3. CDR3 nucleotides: TGTGCCAGCAGCTTAGATAGTCCCGGGTCTAACTATGGCTACACCTTC. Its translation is CASSLDSPGSNYGYTF.

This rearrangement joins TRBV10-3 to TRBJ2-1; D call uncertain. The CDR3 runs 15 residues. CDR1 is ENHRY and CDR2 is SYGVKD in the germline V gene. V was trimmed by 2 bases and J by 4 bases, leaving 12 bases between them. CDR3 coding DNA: TGTGCCATCAGTGAGGGGCTAGTTCAGTACAATGAGCAGTTCTTC. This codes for CAISEGLVQYNEQFF.

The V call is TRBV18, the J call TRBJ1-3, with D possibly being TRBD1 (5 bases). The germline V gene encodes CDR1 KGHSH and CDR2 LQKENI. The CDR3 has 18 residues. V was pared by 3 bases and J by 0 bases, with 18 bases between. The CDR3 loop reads CASSPPGGPGHSGNTIYF. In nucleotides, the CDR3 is TGTGCCAGCTCACCCCCGGGAGGACCGGGGCACTCTGGAAACACCATATATTTT.

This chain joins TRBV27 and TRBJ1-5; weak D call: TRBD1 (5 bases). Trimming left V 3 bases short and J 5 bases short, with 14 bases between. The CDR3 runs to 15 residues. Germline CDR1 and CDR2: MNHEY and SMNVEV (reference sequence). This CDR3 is CASSFSDRPYQPQHF. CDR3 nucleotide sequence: TGTGCCAGCAGTTTCTCCGACAGACCCTATCAGCCCCAGCATTTT.

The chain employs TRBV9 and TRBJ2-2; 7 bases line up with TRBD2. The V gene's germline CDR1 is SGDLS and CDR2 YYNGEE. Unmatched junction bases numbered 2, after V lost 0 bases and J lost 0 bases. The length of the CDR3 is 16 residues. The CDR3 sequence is CASSVAGGANTGELFF. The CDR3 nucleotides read TGTGCCAGCAGCGTAGCGGGGGGAGCGAACACCGGGGAGCTGTTTTTT.